Presented here are 7 T cell receptor beta chains from one specimen sequenced in a study of T cells in Graves' hyperthyroidism and ophthalmopathy. There were TCR beta CDR3 regions amplified from RNA transcripts. Using the HTBI primer set, a first-round RT-PCR was run on the TCR CDR3. Via MiXCR, TCRdb re-called the multiplex PCR reads, giving one row per CDR3 protein. The sample contains roughly 240,000 distinct CDR3 sequences, roughly 17% of which appear only once. The sequenced material came from blood. These TCRs come from a woman between 18 and 30 years old with Graves' ophthalmopathy.

V usage is TRBV19 and J usage is TRBJ2-5; 7 bases agree with TRBD2. Trimming removed 9 bases from V and 4 bases from J; junction bases left unmatched: 14. CDR3 length: 15 amino acids. CDR1 is LNHDA and CDR2 is SQIVND in the germline V gene (reference sequence). CDR3 protein: CARILRAGEAETQYF. The CDR3 nucleotides are TGTGCCAGGATCTTAAGGGCGGGAGAGGCAGAGACCCAGTACTTC.

This clonotype showed up many times. The genes are TRBV4-1 and TRBJ1-3; perhaps TRBD1 as D (6 bases). Germline values: CDR1 MGHRA, CDR2 YSYEKL. The CDR3 runs 15 residues. Trimming left V 4 bases short and J 1 base short, with 11 bases between. The CDR3: CASSLGQLSGNTIYF. The CDR3 coding sequence is TGCGCCAGCAGCCTAGGACAGCTTTCTGGAAACACCATATATTTT.

This clonotype occurred many times. The chain couples TRBV6-5 to TRBJ1-2; D ambiguous. Trimming cost V 0 bases and J 6 bases, with 14 bases left between them. This CDR3 has 15 residues. Looked up from germline, CDR1 is MNHEY and CDR2 is SVGAGI. CDR3 region: CASSYSSVPQNGYTF. The CDR3 bases are TGTGCCAGCAGTTACTCTTCAGTGCCTCAAAATGGCTACACCTTC.

This clonotype has at least ten counts. The J gene is TRBJ1-2, the V gene TRBV9; 11 nucleotides match TRBD1. V lost 0 bases to trimming and J lost 10 bases; unmatched junction nucleotides: 11. The CDR3 runs 16 residues. Germline lookup yields CDR1 SGDLS and CDR2 YYNGEE. The CDR3: CASSVGTGGSKPFYTF. The CDR3 DNA follows: TGTGCCAGCAGCGTAGGGACAGGGGGCTCTAAACCCTTCTACACCTTC.

This clonotype was recorded at least ten times. The rearrangement joins TRBV28 to TRBJ1-2; 7 nucleotides match TRBD1. In germline, CDR1 is MDHEN, CDR2 SYDVKM. V dropped 5 bases and J dropped 2; count of bases not matched to a gene: 5. The CDR3 extends over 14 amino acids. Here the CDR3 reads CASSRDSSNYGYTF. The DNA for the CDR3 is TGTGCCAGCAGTCGGGACAGCTCCAACTATGGCTACACCTTC.

This clonotype was counted ten times or more. V is TRBV19 and J is TRBJ2-2; the D is unclear. This CDR3 has 13 amino acids. V was shortened by 5 bases and J by 1 base, with 5 bases between the two germline ends. Germline V gene sequence: CDR1 LNHDA, CDR2 SQIVND (reference sequence). The CDR3 sequence is CASSGQNTGELFF. The CDR3 nucleotides are TGTGCCAGTAGTGGGCAGAACACCGGGGAGCTGTTTTTT.

V gene TRBV27 combines with J gene TRBJ1-1, with 8 bases aligning to TRBD1. The CDR3 loop spans 15 amino acids. Germline CDR1 MNHEY, CDR2 SMNVEV (reference sequence). With V trimmed by 5 bases and J by 1 base, 6 bases remained unmatched. The CDR3 DNA reads TGTGCCAGCAGTATCACCGGGACAGGGAACACTGAAGCTTTCTTT. This translates into CASSITGTGNTEAFF.